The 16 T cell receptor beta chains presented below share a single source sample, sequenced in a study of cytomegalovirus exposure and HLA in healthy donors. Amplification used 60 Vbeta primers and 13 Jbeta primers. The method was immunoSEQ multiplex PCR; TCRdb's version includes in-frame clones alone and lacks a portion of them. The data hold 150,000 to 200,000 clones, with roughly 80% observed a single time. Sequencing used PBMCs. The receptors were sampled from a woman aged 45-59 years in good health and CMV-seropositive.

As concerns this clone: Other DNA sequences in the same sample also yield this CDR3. The CDR3 region is CASTRQGETQYF. CDR3 DNA: TGTGCCAGCACTCGCCAGGGAGAGACCCAGTACTTC. The chain couples TRBV18 to TRBJ2-5; D possibly corresponds to TRBD1 (5 bases). This CDR3 has 12 residues. From germline, CDR1 is KGHSH and CDR2 LQKENI. V shed 8 bases and J shed 4 bases, with 11 bases lying between them.

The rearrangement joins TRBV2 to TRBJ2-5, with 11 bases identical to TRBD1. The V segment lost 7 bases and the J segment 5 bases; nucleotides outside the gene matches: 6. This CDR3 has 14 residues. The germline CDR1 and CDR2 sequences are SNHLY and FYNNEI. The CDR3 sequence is CASIRDRGFETQYF. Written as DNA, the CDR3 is TGTGCCAGCATCCGGGACAGGGGGTTTGAGACCCAGTACTTC.

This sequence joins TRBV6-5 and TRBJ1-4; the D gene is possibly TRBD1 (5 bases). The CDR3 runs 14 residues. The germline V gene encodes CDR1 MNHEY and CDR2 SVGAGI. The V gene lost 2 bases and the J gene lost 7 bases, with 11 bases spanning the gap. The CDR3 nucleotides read TGTGCCAGCAGTTACCACCAGGGTGGTGAAAAACTGTTTTTT. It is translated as CASSYHQGGEKLFF.

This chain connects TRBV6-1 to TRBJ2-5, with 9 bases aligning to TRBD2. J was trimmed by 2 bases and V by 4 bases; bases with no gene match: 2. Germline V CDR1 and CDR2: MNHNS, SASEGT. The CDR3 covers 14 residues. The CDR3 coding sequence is TGTGCCAGCAGTGCTCTAGCGGGGCAAGAGACCCAGTACTTC. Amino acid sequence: CASSALAGQETQYF.

The CDR3 DNA reads as TGTGCCAGCAGTTACGGGCAGGCTAACAATGAGCAGTTCTTC. This gives the protein CASSYGQANNEQFF. The chain recombines TRBV6-6 with TRBJ2-1; D gene uncertain. The CDR3 has 14 amino acids. The germline V gene has CDR1 MNHNY and CDR2 SVGAGI (reference sequence). V was clipped by 2 bases and J by 5 bases, with 10 bases between them.

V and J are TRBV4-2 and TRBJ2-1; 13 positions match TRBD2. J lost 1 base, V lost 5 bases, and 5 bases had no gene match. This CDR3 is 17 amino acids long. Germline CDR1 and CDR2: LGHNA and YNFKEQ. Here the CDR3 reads CASSSGTSGVSYNEQFF. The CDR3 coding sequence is TGTGCCAGCAGCTCTGGGACTAGCGGGGTGTCCTACAATGAGCAGTTCTTC.

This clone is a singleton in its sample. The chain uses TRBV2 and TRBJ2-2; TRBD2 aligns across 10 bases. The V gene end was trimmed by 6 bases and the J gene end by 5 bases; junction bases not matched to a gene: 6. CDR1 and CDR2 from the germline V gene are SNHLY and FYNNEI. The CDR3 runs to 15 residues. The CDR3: CASRSPTSGTGELFF. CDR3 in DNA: TGTGCCAGCAGAAGTCCGACTAGCGGGACCGGGGAGCTGTTTTTT.

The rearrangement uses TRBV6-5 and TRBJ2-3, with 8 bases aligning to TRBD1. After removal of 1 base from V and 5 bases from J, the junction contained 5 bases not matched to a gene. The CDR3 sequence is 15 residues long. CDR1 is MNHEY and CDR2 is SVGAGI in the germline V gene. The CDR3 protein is CASSYYGTGEDTQYF. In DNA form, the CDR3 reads TGTGCCAGCAGTTACTATGGGACAGGAGAAGATACGCAGTATTTT.

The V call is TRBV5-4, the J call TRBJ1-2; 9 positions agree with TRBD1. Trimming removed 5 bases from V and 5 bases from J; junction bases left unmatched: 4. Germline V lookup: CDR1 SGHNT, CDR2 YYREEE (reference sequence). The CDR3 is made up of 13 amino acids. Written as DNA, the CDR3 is TGTGCCAGCAGTTATGGACAGGGGTATGGCTACACCTTC. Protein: CASSYGQGYGYTF.

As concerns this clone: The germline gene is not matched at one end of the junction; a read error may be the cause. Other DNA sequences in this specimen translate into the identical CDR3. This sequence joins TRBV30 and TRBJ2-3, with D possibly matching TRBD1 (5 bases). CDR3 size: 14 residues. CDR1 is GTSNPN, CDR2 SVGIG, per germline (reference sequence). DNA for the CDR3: TGTGCCTGGAGTGCACGACAGTTCACAGATACGCAGTACTTT. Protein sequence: CAWSARQFTDTQYF.

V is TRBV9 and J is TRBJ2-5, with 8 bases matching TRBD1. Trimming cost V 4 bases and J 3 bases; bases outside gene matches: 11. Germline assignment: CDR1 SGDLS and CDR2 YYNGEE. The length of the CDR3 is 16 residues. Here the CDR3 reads CASSPTGQAYKETQYF. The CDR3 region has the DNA TGTGCCAGCAGCCCTACGGGACAGGCTTATAAAGAGACCCAGTACTTC.

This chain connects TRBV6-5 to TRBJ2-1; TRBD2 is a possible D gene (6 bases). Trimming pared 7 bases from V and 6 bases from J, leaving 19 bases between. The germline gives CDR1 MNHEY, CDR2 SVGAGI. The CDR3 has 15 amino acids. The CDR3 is CASNSGTLGGNEQFF. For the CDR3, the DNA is TGTGCCAGCAATTCCGGGACCCTGGGGGGCAATGAGCAGTTCTTC.

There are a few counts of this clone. CDR3: CAIRGDSQETQYF. As DNA, the CDR3 is TGTGCCATCAGGGGGGACAGTCAAGAGACCCAGTACTTC. The chain links TRBV10-3 to TRBJ2-5; TRBD1 matches 7 bases. Germline CDR1 and CDR2: ENHRY and SYGVKD. The length of the CDR3 is 13 residues. After removal of 6 bases from V and 2 bases from J, the junction contained 3 bases not matched to a gene.

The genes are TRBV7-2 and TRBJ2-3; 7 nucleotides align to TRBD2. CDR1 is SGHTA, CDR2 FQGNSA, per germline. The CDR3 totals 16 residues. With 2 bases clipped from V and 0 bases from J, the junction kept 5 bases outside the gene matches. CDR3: CASSLSGDYSTDTQYF. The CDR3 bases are TGTGCCAGCAGCTTATCCGGGGACTATAGCACAGATACGCAGTATTTT.

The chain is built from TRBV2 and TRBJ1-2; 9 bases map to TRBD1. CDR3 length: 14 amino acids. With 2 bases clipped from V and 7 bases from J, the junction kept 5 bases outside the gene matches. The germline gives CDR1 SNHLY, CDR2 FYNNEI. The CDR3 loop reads CASSETGGAFGYTF. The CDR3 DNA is TGTGCCAGCAGTGAAACAGGGGGCGCCTTTGGCTACACCTTC.

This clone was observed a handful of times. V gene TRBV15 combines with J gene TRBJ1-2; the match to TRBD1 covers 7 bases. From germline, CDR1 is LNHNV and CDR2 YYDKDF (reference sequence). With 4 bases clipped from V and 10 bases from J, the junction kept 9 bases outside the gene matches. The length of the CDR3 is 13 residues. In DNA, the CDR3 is TGTGCCACCAGCACCGGGACAGCTATTTCCTACACCTTC. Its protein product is CATSTGTAISYTF.